This TCR beta chain was sequenced during a study of T-cell reconstitution after alpha-beta-depleted transplantation in children. Details on this clonotype: Antigen unknown.

For TCRbeta, the library was prepared with unique molecular identifiers. One entry per CDR3 protein, called by TCRdb with MiXCR from the PCR reads. The table lists about 600,000 distinct CDR3 sequences, under 15% of them singletons. The CDR3 sequence is 12 residues long. Germline trimming cut 4 bases from V and 15 bases from J; bases unmatched to any gene: 8. The germline V gene encodes CDR1 SGHAT and CDR2 FQNNGV. Study-level findings and limits: Alpha-beta T cells present about two months after transplant were reported to originate from several hundred expanded graft clones.

The material sequenced was PBMCs, mostly from graft donor cells, taken 360 days after TCRalphabeta/CD19-depleted stem cell transplant. The clonotype originates from a male patient younger than 18 who had a stem cell transplant for acute myeloid leukemia, so the T cells may come from the graft donor. The chain has TRBV11-2 and TRBJ2-1; 8 bases agree with TRBD1. The CDR3 sequence: CASSSRQGARFF. The DNA of the CDR3 is TGTGCCAGCAGCTCCCGGCAGGGGGCGAGGTTCTTC.